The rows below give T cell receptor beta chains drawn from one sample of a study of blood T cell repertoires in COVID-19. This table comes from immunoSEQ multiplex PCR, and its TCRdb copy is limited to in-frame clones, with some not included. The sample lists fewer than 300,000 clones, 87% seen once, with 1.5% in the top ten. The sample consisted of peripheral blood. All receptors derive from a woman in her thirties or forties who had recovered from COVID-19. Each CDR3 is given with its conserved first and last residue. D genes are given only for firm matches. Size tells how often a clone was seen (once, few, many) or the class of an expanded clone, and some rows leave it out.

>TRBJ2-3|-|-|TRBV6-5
TGTGCCAGCAGTTACGGGGCGCCCACAGATACGCAGTATTTT
CASSYGAPTDTQYF
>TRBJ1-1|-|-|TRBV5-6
TGTGCCAGCAGCTTGGGCCCCCGGGGGGGTACTGAAGCTTTCTTT
CASSLGPRGGTEAFF
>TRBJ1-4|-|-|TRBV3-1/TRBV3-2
TGTGCCAGCAGCGCTAATTGGGGGACTGGACTGTTTTTT
CASSANWGTGLFF
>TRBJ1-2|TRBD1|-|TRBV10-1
TGCGCCAGCAGCGGTGAACAGGGGTATGGCTACACCTTC
CASSGEQGYGYTF
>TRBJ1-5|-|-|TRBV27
TGTGCCAGCAGTTGGGACATCCATCAGCCCCAGCATTTT
CASSWDIHQPQHF
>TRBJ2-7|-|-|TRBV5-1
TGCGCCAGCAGCTTGTTGACAGGCTCCTACGAGCAGTACTTC
CASSLLTGSYEQYF
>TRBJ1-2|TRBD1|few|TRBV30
TGTGCCTGGAAAACACAGGGGGCCTCGGATGGCTACACCTTC
CAWKTQGASDGYTF
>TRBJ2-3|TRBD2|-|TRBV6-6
TGTGCCAGCATCCTCGGACTAGCGGGGGTCACAGATACGCAGTATTTT
CASILGLAGVTDTQYF
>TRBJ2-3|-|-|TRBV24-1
TGTGCCACCAGTGCCGCCTCCGGGACTTCTAGCACAGATACGCAGTATTTT
CATSAASGTSSTDTQYF
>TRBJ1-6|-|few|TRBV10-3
TGTGCCATCAGCCTAGATGGGTTTTCACCCCTCCACTTT
CAISLDGFSPLHF
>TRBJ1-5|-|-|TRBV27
TGTGCCAGCAGTTTATCGCCTCCGGAGGATCAGCCCCAGCATTTT
CASSLSPPEDQPQHF
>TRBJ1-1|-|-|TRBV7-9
TGTGCCAGCAGCTTGGAGTTCACTGAAGCTTTCTTT
CASSLEFTEAFF
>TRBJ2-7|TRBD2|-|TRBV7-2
TGTGCCAGCAGCTTATATGCTAGCGGCTCCTACGAGCAGTACTTC
CASSLYASGSYEQYF
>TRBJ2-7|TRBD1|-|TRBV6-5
TGTGCCAGCAGTTACGGGACAGGGACCTACGAGCAGTACTTC
CASSYGTGTYEQYF
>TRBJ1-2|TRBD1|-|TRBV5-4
TGTGCCAGCAGCTGGCGGGAGGGGCCAGGGGGGTATGGCTACACCTTC
CASSWREGPGGYGYTF
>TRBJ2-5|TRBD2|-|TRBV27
TGTGCCAGCAGTTTGACTAGCGGGAACCAAGAGACCCAGTACTTC
CASSLTSGNQETQYF
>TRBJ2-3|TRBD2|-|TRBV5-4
TGTGCCAGCAGCTTGTTCCCAGCGGGGGGGAATACGCAGTATTTT
CASSLFPAGGNTQYF
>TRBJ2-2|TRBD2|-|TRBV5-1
TGCGCCAGCAGCTTGGGACTAGCGGGGGTCCTGAACACCGGGGAGCTGTTTTTT
CASSLGLAGVLNTGELFF
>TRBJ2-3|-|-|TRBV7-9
TGTGCCAGCAGCTTATTCGGAGGGGCCGGAGATACGCAGTATTTT
CASSLFGGAGDTQYF
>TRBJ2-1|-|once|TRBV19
TGTGCCAGTAGCCCCCGACTAGTAGATGAGCAGTTCTTC
CASSPRLVDEQFF
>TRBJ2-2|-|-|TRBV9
TGTGCCAGCAGCGTAGGGGCCACCGGGGAGCTGTTTTTT
CASSVGATGELFF
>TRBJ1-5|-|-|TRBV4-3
TGCGCCAGCAGCCTCAGATTGGATCAGCCCCAGCATTTT
CASSLRLDQPQHF
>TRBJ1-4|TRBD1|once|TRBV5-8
TGTGCCAGCAGCCCCGGGACAGGGGCGACAACTAATGAAAAACTGTTTTTT
CASSPGTGATTNEKLFF
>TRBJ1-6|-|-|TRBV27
TGTGCCAGCAGTCACGGACAGATCGGAGTTTCACCCCTCCACTTT
CASSHGQIGVSPLHF
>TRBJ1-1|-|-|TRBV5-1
TGCGCCAGCAGCTTGGGAGGGCAGGTCACTGAAGCTTTCTTT
CASSLGGQVTEAFF
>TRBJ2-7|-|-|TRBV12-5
TGTGCTAGTGGTTTGCCCTGGACTAACGAGCAGTACTTC
CASGLPWTNEQYF
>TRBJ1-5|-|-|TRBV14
TGTGCCAGCAGCCAATGGGCGGGGGAGCCCCAGCATTTT
CASSQWAGEPQHF
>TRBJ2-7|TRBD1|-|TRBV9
TGTGCCAGCAGCGTAGACGGGACAGGGTCCTACGAGCAGTACTTC
CASSVDGTGSYEQYF
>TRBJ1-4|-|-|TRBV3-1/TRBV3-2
TGTGCCAGCAGCCAAGTGACTTCTAATGAAAAACTGTTTTTT
CASSQVTSNEKLFF
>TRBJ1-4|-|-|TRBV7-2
TGTGCCAGCAGCCTACTGGGGGGTAGAGAAAAACTGTTTTTT
CASSLLGGREKLFF
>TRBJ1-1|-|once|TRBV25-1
TGTGCCAGCATCCCGGCAAGAGGGCTCACTGAAGCTTTCTTT
CASIPARGLTEAFF
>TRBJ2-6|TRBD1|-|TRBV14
TGTGCCAGCAGCTCTCAGCCGGGACAGGCTTCCAACGTCCTGACTTTC
CASSSQPGQASNVLTF
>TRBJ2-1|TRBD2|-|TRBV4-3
TGCGCCAGCAGCCCCCCTCGGACGGGGGGGACGTACAATGAGCAGTTCTTC
CASSPPRTGGTYNEQFF
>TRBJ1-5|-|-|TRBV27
TGTGCCAGCAGTTTCGACGGTGGGGAGGGCAATCAGCCCCAGCATTTT
CASSFDGGEGNQPQHF
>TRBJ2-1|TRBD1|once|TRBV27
TGTGCCAGCAGCCCGAGGACAGGGGTCGATGAGCAGTTCTTC
CASSPRTGVDEQFF
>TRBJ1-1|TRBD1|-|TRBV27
TGTGCCAGCAGTTATACAGGGGGCTTCACTGAAGCTTTCTTT
CASSYTGGFTEAFF
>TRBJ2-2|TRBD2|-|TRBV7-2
TGTGCCAGCAGGGCTAGCGGGGCTAACACCGGGGAGCTGTTTTTT
CASRASGANTGELFF
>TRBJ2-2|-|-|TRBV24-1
TGTGCCACCAGTGATTCGGCTCAGGAAACGAACACCGGGGAGCTGTTTTTT
CATSDSAQETNTGELFF
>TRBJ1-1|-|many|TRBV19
TGTGCCAGTAGTATTCCAGGGATGAACACTGAAGCTTTCTTT
CASSIPGMNTEAFF
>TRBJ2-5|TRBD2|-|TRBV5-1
TGCGCCAGCAGACCGGGACTACTCGGAGAGACCCAGTACTTC
CASRPGLLGETQYF
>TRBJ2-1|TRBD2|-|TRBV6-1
TGTGCCAGCAGTGTAAGCGGGGGGATGTGGGGCTACAATGAGCAGTTCTTC
CASSVSGGMWGYNEQFF
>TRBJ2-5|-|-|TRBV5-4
TGTGCCAGCAGCTTCTTGCAAGAGACCCAGTACTTC
CASSFLQETQYF